This TCR beta chain was identified during a study of shared clonotypes between healthy human individuals. The wider study: Three plates were used per donor for CD4 naive, three for CD4 memory, two for CD8 naive and one for CD8 memory.

Some clones are missing from TCRdb's copy, which holds only in-frame ones; the method was immunoSEQ multiplex PCR. Of more than 2 million clones in the sample, approximately 95% are singletons; the top ten hold 0.1% to 0.15%. Germline V gene lookup returns CDR1 SGHRS and CDR2 YFSETQ. The CDR3 has 18 residues. V lost 3 bases and J 1 base, leaving 22 bases between the germline ends. This chain links TRBV5-1 with TRBJ1-1, with TRBD1 as a possible D gene (5 bases). The specimen sequenced was naive CD4+ T cells sorted from blood. Subset specified: CD45RA+ positively selected. The clonotype was recovered from a man aged 18 to 30 in good health. The CDR3 loop is CASSSEPGRPVPNTEAFF. The CDR3 bases are TGCGCCAGCAGCTCGGAACCGGGACGCCCAGTACCGAACACTGAAGCTTTCTTT. The full variable domain, with the rest looked up from reference TRBV5-1 and TRBJ1-1, is KAGVTQTPRYLIKTRGQQVTLSCSPISGHRSVSWYQQTPGQGLQFLFEYFSETQRNKGNFPGRFSGRQFSNSRSEMNVSTLELGDSALYLCASSSEPGRPVPNTEAFFGQGTRLTVV.